Following are 5 T cell receptor beta chains from one sample sequenced in a study of beta chain features in type 1 diabetes. Study conclusions and caveats: All four CD4+ subsets of Type 1 diabetes patients contained TCRB CDR3s that were moderately but significantly shorter.

No antigens are known for them. Sequenced material consisted of expressed TCRB transcripts (all of the isolated RNA was reverse transcribed). TCRdb's table, derived via immunoSEQ multiplex PCR, lists solely in-frame clones and lacks some. Here the sample spans some 70,000 clones, about 48% being singletons. The specimen sequenced was central memory CD4+ T cells from blood. These receptors were obtained from a young man with type 1 diabetes.

V usage is TRBV11-3 and J usage is TRBJ2-3; 7 nucleotides align to TRBD1. V dropped 5 bases and J dropped 1; count of bases not matched to a gene: 0. This CDR3 spans 13 amino acids. Per germline, CDR1 SGHNT and CDR2 YENEEA. The CDR3 spells CASSGQGTDTQYF. The CDR3 DNA reads as TGTGCCAGCAGCGGACAGGGCACAGATACGCAGTATTTT.

This clone has just a few counts. The rearrangement uses TRBV14 and TRBJ2-1; tentatively, D is TRBD1 (5 bases). The CDR3 spans 13 residues. The V gene lost 7 bases and the J gene lost 8 bases, with 15 bases spanning the gap. Germline loops: CDR1 SGHDN, CDR2 FVKESK. The CDR3 here is CASNRFQVDEQFF. CDR3 nucleotides: TGTGCCAGCAACAGGTTTCAGGTTGATGAGCAGTTCTTC.

The chain couples TRBV9 to TRBJ1-1; no firm D call. The ends were cut back, 3 bases at V and 5 bases at J, with 14 bases in the middle. The CDR3 runs 14 residues. Germline CDR1 SGDLS, CDR2 YYNGEE. The CDR3 DNA follows: TGTGCCAGCAGCGACCAGGCATCGAGTACTGAAGCTTTCTTT. Translated, it gives CASSDQASSTEAFF.

This clone was observed a handful of times. The V and J genes are TRBV21-1 and TRBJ2-1; no check of the table's D call, TRBD2, against the DNA was made. TRBV21-1 is a documented pseudogene. CDR3 size: 15 residues. The CDR3 DNA sequence: TGTGCCAGCAGCAAAGGCGGGGGGGCCTACAATGAGCAGTTCTTC. Translated, it gives CASSKGGGAYNEQFF.

The rearrangement joins TRBV7-9 to TRBJ1-2; D might be TRBD1 (5 bases). Trimming shortened V by 5 bases and J by 2 bases, and 12 bases separated the two germline ends. Per the germline V gene, CDR1 is SEHNR and CDR2 is FQNEAQ (reference sequence). The CDR3 length is 14 residues. CDR3 DNA sequence: TGTGCCAGCAGCCCGGGAGGGGACAACTATGGCTACACCTTC. Protein sequence: CASSPGGDNYGYTF.